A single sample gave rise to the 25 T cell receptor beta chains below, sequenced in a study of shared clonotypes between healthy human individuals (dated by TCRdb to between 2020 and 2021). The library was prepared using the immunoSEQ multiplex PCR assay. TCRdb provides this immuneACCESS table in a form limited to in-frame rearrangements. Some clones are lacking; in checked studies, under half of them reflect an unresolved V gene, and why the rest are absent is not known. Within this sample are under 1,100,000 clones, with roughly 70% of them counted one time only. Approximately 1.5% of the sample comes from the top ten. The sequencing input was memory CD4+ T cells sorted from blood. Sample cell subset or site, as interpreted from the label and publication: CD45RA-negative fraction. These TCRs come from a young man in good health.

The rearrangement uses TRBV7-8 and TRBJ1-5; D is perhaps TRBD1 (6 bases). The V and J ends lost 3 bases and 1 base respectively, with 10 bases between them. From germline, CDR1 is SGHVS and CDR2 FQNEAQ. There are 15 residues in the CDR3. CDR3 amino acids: CASSFTTGSNQPQHF. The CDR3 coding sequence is TGTGCCAGCAGCTTTACCACAGGGAGCAATCAGCCCCAGCATTTT. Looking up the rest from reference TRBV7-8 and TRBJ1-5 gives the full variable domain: GAGVSQSPRYKVAKRGQDVALRCDPISGHVSLFWYQQALGQGPEFLTYFQNEAQLDKSGLPSDRFFAERPEGSVSTLKIQRTQQEDSAVYLCASSFTTGSNQPQHFGDGTRLSIL.

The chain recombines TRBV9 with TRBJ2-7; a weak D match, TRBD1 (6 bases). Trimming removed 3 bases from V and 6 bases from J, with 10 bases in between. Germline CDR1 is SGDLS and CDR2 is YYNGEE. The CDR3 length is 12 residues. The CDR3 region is CASSAYRAEQYF. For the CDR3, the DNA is TGTGCCAGCAGCGCCTACAGGGCCGAGCAGTACTTC.

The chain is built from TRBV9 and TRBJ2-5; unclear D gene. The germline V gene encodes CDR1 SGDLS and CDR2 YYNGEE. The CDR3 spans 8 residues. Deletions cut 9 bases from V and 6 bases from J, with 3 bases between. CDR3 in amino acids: CAKKTQYF. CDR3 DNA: TGTGCCAAGAAGACCCAGTACTTC.

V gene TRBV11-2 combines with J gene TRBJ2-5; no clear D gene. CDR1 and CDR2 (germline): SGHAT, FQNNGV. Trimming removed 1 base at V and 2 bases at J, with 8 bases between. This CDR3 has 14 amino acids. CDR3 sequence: CASSLGPSQETQYF. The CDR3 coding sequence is TGTGCCAGCAGCTTAGGGCCTTCTCAAGAGACCCAGTACTTC.

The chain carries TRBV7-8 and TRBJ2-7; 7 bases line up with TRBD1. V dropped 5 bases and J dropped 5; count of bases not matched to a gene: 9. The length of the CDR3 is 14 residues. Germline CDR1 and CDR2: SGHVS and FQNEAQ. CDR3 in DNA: TGTGCCAGCAGCAAGGGGCAGGGGGTCGACGAGCAGTACTTC. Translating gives CASSKGQGVDEQYF.

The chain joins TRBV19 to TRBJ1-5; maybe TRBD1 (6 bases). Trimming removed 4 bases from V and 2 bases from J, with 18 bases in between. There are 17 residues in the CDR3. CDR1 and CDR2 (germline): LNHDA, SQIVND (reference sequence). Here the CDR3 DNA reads TGTGCCAGTAGTAAATACCCAGGGGCCCGGGGCAATCAGCCCCAGCATTTT. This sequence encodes CASSKYPGARGNQPQHF.

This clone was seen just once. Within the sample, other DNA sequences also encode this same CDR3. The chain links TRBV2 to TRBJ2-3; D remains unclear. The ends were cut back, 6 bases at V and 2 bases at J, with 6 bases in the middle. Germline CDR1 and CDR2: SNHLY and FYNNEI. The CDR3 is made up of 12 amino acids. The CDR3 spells CASSDHTDTQYF. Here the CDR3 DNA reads TGTGCCAGCAGCGACCACACAGATACGCAGTATTTT.

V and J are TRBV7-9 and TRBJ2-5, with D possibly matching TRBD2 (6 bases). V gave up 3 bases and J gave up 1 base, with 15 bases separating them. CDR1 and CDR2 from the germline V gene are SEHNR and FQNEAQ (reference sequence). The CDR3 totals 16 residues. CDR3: CASSFRTGLFQETQYF. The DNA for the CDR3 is TGTGCCAGCAGCTTCAGAACGGGACTTTTCCAAGAGACCCAGTACTTC.

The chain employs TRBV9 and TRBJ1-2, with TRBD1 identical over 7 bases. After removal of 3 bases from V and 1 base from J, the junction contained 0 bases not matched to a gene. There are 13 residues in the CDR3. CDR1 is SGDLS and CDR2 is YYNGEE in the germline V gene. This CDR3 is CASSAGGNYGYTF. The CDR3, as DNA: TGTGCCAGCAGCGCAGGGGGTAACTATGGCTACACCTTC.

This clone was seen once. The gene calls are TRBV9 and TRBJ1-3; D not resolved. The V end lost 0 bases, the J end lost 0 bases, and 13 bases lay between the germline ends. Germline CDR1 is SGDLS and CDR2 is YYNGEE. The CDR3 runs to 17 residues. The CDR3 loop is CASSVESGSHSGNTIYF. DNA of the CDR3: TGTGCCAGCAGCGTAGAGTCAGGTTCTCACTCTGGAAACACCATATATTTT.

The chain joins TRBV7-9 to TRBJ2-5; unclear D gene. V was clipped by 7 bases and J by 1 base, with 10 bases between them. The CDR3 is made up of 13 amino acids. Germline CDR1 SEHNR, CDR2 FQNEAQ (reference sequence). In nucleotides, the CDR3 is TGTGCCAGCACCACGGCTATCCAAGAGACCCAGTACTTC. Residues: CASTTAIQETQYF.

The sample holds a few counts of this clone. CDR3 sequence reads: CARIRWGTEAFF. CDR3 DNA sequence: TGTGCCAGAATCCGGTGGGGCACTGAAGCTTTCTTT. The chain combines TRBV5-3 with TRBJ1-1; D is unclear. TRBV5-3 is known as an ORF, though its function is uncertain. The CDR3 sequence is 12 residues long. V dropped 6 bases and J dropped 4 bases, with 10 bases sitting between them.

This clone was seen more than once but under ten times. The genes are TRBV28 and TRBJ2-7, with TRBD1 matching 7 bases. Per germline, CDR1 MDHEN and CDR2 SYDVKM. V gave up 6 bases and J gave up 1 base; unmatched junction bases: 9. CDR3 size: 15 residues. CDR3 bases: TGTGCCAGCAGCCTCAACAGGGGACGATCCTACGAGCAGTACTTC. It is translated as CASSLNRGRSYEQYF.

The CDR3: CASSQEDRPLAKNIQYF. CDR3 DNA sequence: TGTGCCAGCAGCCAAGAGGACAGACCTTTAGCCAAAAACATTCAGTACTTC. V gene TRBV14 combines with J gene TRBJ2-4, with D possibly TRBD1 on 6 matching bases. Germline values: CDR1 SGHDN, CDR2 FVKESK. The CDR3 spans 17 residues. V lost 0 bases, J lost 0 bases, and 12 bases lay in between.

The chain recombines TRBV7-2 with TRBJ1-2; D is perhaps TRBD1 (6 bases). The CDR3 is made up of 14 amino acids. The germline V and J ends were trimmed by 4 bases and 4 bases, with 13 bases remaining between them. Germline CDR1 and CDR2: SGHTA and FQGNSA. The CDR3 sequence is CASSSQGSGYGYTF. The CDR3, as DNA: TGTGCCAGCAGCTCCCAGGGGTCGGGCTATGGCTACACCTTC. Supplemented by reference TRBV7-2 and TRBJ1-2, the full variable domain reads GAGVSQSPSNKVTEKGKDVELRCDPISGHTALYWYRQSLGQGLEFLIYFQGNSAPDKSGLPSDRFSAERTGGSVSTLTIQRTQQEDSAVYLCASSSQGSGYGYTFGSGTRLTVV.

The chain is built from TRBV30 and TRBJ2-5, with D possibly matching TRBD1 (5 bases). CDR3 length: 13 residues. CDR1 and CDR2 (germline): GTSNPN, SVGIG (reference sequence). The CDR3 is CVTAGASQETQYF. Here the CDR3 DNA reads TGTGTCACGGCTGGGGCATCTCAAGAGACCCAGTACTTC.

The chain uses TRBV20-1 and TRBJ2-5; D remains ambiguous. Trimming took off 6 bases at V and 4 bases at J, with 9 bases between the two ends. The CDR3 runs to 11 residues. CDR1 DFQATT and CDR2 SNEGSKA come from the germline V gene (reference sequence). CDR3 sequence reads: CSAAPGETQYF. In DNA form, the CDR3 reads TGCAGTGCGGCCCCGGGAGAGACCCAGTACTTC.

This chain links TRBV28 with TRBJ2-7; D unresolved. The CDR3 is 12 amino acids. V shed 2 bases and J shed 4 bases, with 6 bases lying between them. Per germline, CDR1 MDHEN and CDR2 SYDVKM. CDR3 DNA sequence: TGTGCCAGCAGTTTACAGCTGTACGAGCAGTACTTC. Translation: CASSLQLYEQYF.

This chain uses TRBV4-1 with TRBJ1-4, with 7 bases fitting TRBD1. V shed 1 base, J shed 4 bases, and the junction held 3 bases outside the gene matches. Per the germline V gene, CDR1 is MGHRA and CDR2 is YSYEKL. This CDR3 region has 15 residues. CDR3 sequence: CASSQADRDNEKLFF. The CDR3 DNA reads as TGCGCCAGCAGCCAAGCCGACAGGGATAATGAAAAACTGTTTTTT.

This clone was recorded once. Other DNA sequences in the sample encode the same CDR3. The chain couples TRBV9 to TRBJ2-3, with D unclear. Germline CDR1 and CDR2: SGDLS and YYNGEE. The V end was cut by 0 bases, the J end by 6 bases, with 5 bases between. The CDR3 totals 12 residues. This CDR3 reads CASSVGVDTQYF. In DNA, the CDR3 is TGTGCCAGCAGCGTAGGAGTGGATACGCAGTATTTT.

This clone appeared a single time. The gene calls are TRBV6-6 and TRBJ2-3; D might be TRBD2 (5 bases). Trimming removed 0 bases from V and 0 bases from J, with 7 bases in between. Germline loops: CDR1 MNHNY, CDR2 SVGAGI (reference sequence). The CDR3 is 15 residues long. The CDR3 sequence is CASSYSASSTDTQYF. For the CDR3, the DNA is TGTGCCAGCAGTTACTCGGCTAGCAGCACAGATACGCAGTATTTT.

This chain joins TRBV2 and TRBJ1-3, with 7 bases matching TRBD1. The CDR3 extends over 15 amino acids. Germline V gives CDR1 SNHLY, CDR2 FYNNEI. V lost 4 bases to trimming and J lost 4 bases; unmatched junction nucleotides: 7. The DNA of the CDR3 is TGTGCCAGCAGTGCTACACAGGGGATCGGAAACACCATATATTTT. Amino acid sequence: CASSATQGIGNTIYF.

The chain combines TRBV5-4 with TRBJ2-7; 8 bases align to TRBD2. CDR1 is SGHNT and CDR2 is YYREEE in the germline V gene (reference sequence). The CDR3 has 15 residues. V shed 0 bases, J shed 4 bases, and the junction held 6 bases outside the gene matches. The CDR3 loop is CASSLDGGRNYEQYF. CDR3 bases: TGTGCCAGCAGCTTGGATGGCGGGAGGAATTACGAGCAGTACTTC.

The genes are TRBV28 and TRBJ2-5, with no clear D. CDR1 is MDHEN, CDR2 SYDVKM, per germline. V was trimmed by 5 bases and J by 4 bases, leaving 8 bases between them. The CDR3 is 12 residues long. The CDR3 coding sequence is TGTGCCAGCAGTCCGTCCTCAGAGACCCAGTACTTC. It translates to CASSPSSETQYF. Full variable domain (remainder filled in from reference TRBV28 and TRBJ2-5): DVKVTQSSRYLVKRTGEKVFLECVQDMDHENMFWYRQDPGLGLRLIYFSYDVKMKEKGDIPEGYSVSREKKERFSLILESASTNQTSMYLCASSPSSETQYFGPGTRLLVL.

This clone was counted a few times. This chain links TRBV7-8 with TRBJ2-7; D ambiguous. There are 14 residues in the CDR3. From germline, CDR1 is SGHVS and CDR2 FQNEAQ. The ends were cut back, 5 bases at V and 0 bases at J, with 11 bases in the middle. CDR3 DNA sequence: TGTGCCAGCAGCCTCTCCTTTTACTCCTACGAGCAGTACTTC. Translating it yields CASSLSFYSYEQYF.